These T cell receptor beta chains were read from a single sample in a study of Graves' ophthalmopathy and Graves' hyperthyroidism. TCRdb reanalysed the multiplex PCR reads using MiXCR and keeps one entry per CDR3 protein. Of about 600,000 distinct CDR3 sequences in the sample, approximately 37% are singletons; the top ten hold about 4%. The specimen was peripheral blood or thyroid tissue (not recorded which). These receptor sequences come from an adult man with Graves' hyperthyroidism. CDR3s include the opening cysteine and the closing phenylalanine or tryptophan. A D gene is named only where the DNA matches it firmly. Expanded clones get a size class; other rows say once, few or many, or leave the size out.

size,V,D,J,DNA,CDR3
many,TRBV5-1,TRBD1,TRBJ1-5,TGCGCCAGCAGCCCGGGACAGGTGCAAGGAGGGAATCAGCCCCAGCATTTT,CASSPGQVQGGNQPQHF
-,TRBV5-5,TRBD1,TRBJ1-6,TGTGCCACCCGGACAGGGTTTAATTCACCCCTCCACTTT,CATRTGFNSPLHF
-,TRBV29-1,TRBD1,TRBJ2-7,TGCAGCTTGAGGGACAGCGCTAGCTCCTACGAGCAGTACTTC,CSLRDSASSYEQYF
-,TRBV7-2,-,TRBJ1-1,TGTGCCAGCAGCTCCGCCCCGGGAAGGATGAACACTGAAGCTTTCTTT,CASSSAPGRMNTEAFF
many,TRBV4-1,-,TRBJ2-7,TGTGCCAGCAGTCACTCTAGCGCCTACGAGCAGTACTTC,CASSHSSAYEQYF
-,TRBV7-9,TRBD1,TRBJ1-5,TGTGCCAGCAGCAAGGACAGGGATCCCAATCAGCCCCAGCATTTT,CASSKDRDPNQPQHF
-,TRBV30,-,TRBJ1-2,TGTGCCTGGAGTGTACGTGGGGGTAGGGCTAACTATGGCTACACCTTC,CAWSVRGGRANYGYTF
once,TRBV7-6,TRBD1,TRBJ2-5,TGTGCCAGCAGCTCCCCATGGCGGACAGGGGTAGAAGAGACCCAGTACTTC,CASSSPWRTGVEETQYF
many,TRBV12-3/TRBV12-4,-,TRBJ1-1,TGTGCCAGCAGTTTTGCATTCGGGACTGAAGCTTTCTTT,CASSFAFGTEAFF
many,TRBV2,TRBD2,TRBJ2-5,TGTGCCAGCAGAGAAACGGGACTAGCCGAAGAGACCCAGTACTTC,CASRETGLAEETQYF
few,TRBV2,TRBD1,TRBJ2-7,TGTGCCAGCAACCCCGGGACAGGGGACCACGAGCAGTACTTC,CASNPGTGDHEQYF
many,TRBV29-1,-,TRBJ1-1,TGCAGCGTTGAAGGAGGAGGGAAGGGGAACACTGAAGCTTTCTTT,CSVEGGGKGNTEAFF
many,TRBV20-1,-,TRBJ1-1,TGCAGTGCTAGGCGGGACACGGACGTCACTGAAGCTTTCTTT,CSARRDTDVTEAFF
many,TRBV6-5,-,TRBJ2-7,TGTGCCAGCAGTTACTCCTCACTAGCAGACTACGAGCAGTACTTC,CASSYSSLADYEQYF
many,TRBV5-8,-,TRBJ2-5,TGTGCCAGCACCCCCAGGGGGGAAGAGACCCAGTACTTC,CASTPRGEETQYF
-,TRBV20-1,TRBD2,TRBJ2-3,TGCAGTGCTAGAGATCTAGCGGAGTCTAGCACAGATACGCAGTATTTT,CSARDLAESSTDTQYF
-,TRBV10-3,-,TRBJ2-7,TGTGCCATCAGTCCTTCTAGCGAGGGGACCACCGGGGAGCAGTACTTC,CAISPSSEGTTGEQYF
-,TRBV12-3/TRBV12-4,TRBD2,TRBJ2-5,TGTGTCTTAGCGGGGGTTCAAGAGACCCAGTACTTC,CVLAGVQETQYF
many,TRBV12-5,TRBD1,TRBJ1-2,TGTGCTAGTGGTTTGTATACAGGGGGCGACCCTAGCTACACCTTC,CASGLYTGGDPSYTF
-,TRBV29-1,TRBD1,TRBJ1-1,TGCAGCGTGGGAGGGGGACAGGGAATGAACACTGAAGCTTTCTTT,CSVGGGQGMNTEAFF
many,TRBV7-2,TRBD1,TRBJ2-7,TGTGCCAGCAGTCTAGGACAGGGGGGGGGCGAGCAGTACTTC,CASSLGQGGGEQYF
few,TRBV7-9,TRBD1,TRBJ2-5,TGTGCCAGCAGTTCCCCCGGACAGGGGGTGGCAGAGACCCAGTACTTC,CASSSPGQGVAETQYF
-,TRBV12-3/TRBV12-4,-,TRBJ2-5,TGTGCCAGCAGCACGTCCGGACAAGCCAATCGAGAGACCCAGTACTTC,CASSTSGQANRETQYF
-,TRBV15,TRBD1,TRBJ1-6,TGTGCCACCAGCAGGACAGGGGGAAGCTCCTATAATTCACCCCTCCACTTT,CATSRTGGSSYNSPLHF
-,TRBV10-2,-,TRBJ1-6,TGCGCCAGTGTCGCCGCAGGCAGCCGTAATTCACCCCTCCACTTT,CASVAAGSRNSPLHF
many,TRBV14,-,TRBJ2-5,TGTGCCAGCAGCCATAACCAAGAGACCCAGTACTTC,CASSHNQETQYF